This TCR beta chain appears in the sequencing data of a study of regulatory T cells in long-lasting Graves disease. Whole-study findings and limits: A greater number of public clonotypes (fewer than 3,000) was shared by persistent patients than by new patients (about 960). Examination was confined to peripheral blood, excluding thyroid tissue.

V was shortened by 5 bases and J by 1 base, with 8 bases between the two germline ends. Germline CDR1 ENHRY, CDR2 SYGVKD. The CDR3 is 13 amino acids. Time point meaning: newly diagnosed GD, antithyroid drugs for less than 3 months. Generation of the TCR library employed RNA extracted from PBMCs. Points on this clonotype: What it binds is not known.

HTBI primers from iRepertoire and Arm-PCR of CDR3 regions yielded the TCR beta libraries. Methods used by the authors: Detected in the samples were about 60 TRBV and 14 TRBJ segments. TCRdb processed the multiplex PCR reads anew with MiXCR; each CDR3 protein has one entry. The V and J calls reflect TCRdb's pipeline rather than the authors' work. The sample has hundreds of thousands of distinct CDR3 sequences; around 17% are singletons. The data were also submitted as part of a second study, on T cells in Graves' hyperthyroidism and ophthalmopathy. From that study: Exclusion criteria comprised uncontrolled infection, other autoimmune disease, pregnancy or lactation.

The clonotype originates from a woman in her twenties or thirties with Graves disease. Sequenced here: peripheral blood mononuclear cells (PBMCs), sampled at new diagnosis, from a patient treated with antithyroid drugs. The V gene is TRBV10-3, the J gene TRBJ1-2; perhaps TRBD1 as D (5 bases). The DNA of the CDR3 is TGTGCCATCAGTCCACAGGATAACTATGGCTACACCTTC. Translating it yields CAISPQDNYGYTF.